These 19 T cell receptor beta chains were all obtained from the same sample, sequenced in a study of blood T cell repertoires in COVID-19 (dated by TCRdb to 2020 to 2021). Library preparation used the immunoSEQ multiplex PCR assay. TCRdb took this table from immuneACCESS and kept in-frame rearrangements with V and J called. Such tables lack part of the clones; where checked against another copy, unresolved V genes explain under half of the gap, and the rest is unexplained. The sample table contains about 270,000 clones; only one count was recorded for 86% of them. Approximately 8.2% of the sample is held by the ten biggest clonotypes. Sequencing was performed on peripheral blood. The source of these receptors is a man aged 35-49 years with active or convalescent COVID-19.

The chain joins TRBV12-5 to TRBJ2-1, with D possibly matching TRBD2 (6 bases). The CDR3 covers 15 residues. Germline lookup yields CDR1 LGHNT and CDR2 FRNRAP. Trimming took 4 bases from V and 7 from J, leaving 17 bases between them. In nucleotides, the CDR3 is TGTGCTAGTGGTTCGGACTCTCTCCGGGGGAATGAGCAGTTCTTC. This encodes CASGSDSLRGNEQFF.

The chain joins TRBV5-4 to TRBJ2-5; 7 bases align to TRBD2. CDR3 length equals 14 residues. Trimming at V came to 0 bases and at J to 5 bases, leaving 4 bases not matched to a gene. The germline V gene has CDR1 SGHNT and CDR2 YYREEE (reference sequence). The CDR3 here is CASSLGGGFETQYF. For the CDR3, the DNA is TGTGCCAGCAGCTTGGGGGGGGGATTTGAGACCCAGTACTTC.

This clone was counted a single time. The rearrangement links TRBV5-1 to TRBJ2-5; 10 bases match TRBD2. V lost 4 bases and J lost 3; bases outside the gene matches: 9. CDR3 length: 16 amino acids. The germline CDR1 and CDR2 sequences are SGHRS and YFSETQ. The chain's CDR3 is CASSLQAGGAEETQYF. In DNA form, the CDR3 reads TGCGCCAGCAGCCTCCAAGCGGGGGGGGCAGAAGAGACCCAGTACTTC. Supplemented by reference TRBV5-1 and TRBJ2-5, the full variable domain reads KAGVTQTPRYLIKTRGQQVTLSCSPISGHRSVSWYQQTPGQGLQFLFEYFSETQRNKGNFPGRFSGRQFSNSRSEMNVSTLELGDSALYLCASSLQAGGAEETQYFGPGTRLLVL.

The chain carries TRBV3-1 (or the pseudogene TRBV3-2) and TRBJ2-7; 8 positions agree with TRBD2. The V segment lost 3 bases and the J segment 0 bases; nucleotides outside the gene matches: 4. The CDR3 consists of 15 residues. The germline gives CDR1 LGHDT, CDR2 YNNKEL (reference sequence). In DNA form, the CDR3 reads TGTGCCAGCAGCCATATCAGCGGGAGCTCCTACGAGCAGTACTTC. Encoded protein: CASSHISGSSYEQYF.

The chain has TRBV20-1 and TRBJ1-2; unclear D gene. The ends were cut back, 1 base at V and 8 bases at J, with 8 bases in the middle. Germline V gene sequence: CDR1 DFQATT, CDR2 SNEGSKA (reference sequence). This CDR3 spans 11 amino acids. CDR3 residues: CSARVPGGYTF. In nucleotides, the CDR3 is TGCAGTGCTAGAGTTCCCGGGGGCTACACCTTC.

This rearrangement joins TRBV24-1 to TRBJ2-5; 10 nucleotides agree with TRBD1. V dropped 9 bases and J dropped 5; count of bases not matched to a gene: 17. Germline V lookup: CDR1 KGHDR, CDR2 SFDVKD. The CDR3 consists of 17 residues. The CDR3 spells CATAGSGGTGVVETQYF. As DNA, the CDR3 is TGTGCCACCGCAGGCTCCGGGGGGACAGGGGTAGTGGAGACCCAGTACTTC.

V gene TRBV4-1 combines with J gene TRBJ1-2; D might be TRBD1 (6 bases). V lost 3 bases to trimming and J lost 3 bases, with 14 bases between them. The CDR3 contains 15 residues. CDR1 is MGHRA, CDR2 YSYEKL, per germline. CDR3 sequence: CASSQDGGQYYGYTF. The CDR3 DNA is TGCGCCAGCAGCCAGGACGGAGGACAGTACTATGGCTACACCTTC.

The chain combines TRBV12-3 or TRBV12-4 with TRBJ2-1; D remains unclear. This CDR3 region has 12 residues. V was trimmed by 5 bases and J by 4 bases, leaving 6 bases between them. CDR3 DNA: TGTGCCAGCAGTGGCATGTACAATGAGCAGTTCTTC. Translation: CASSGMYNEQFF.

V gene TRBV13 combines with J gene TRBJ2-7, with D tentatively TRBD2 (6 bases). The CDR3 runs to 14 residues. Between the trimmed V and J ends, which lost 3 bases and 0 bases, there was a span of 9 bases. Germline-derived CDR1 and CDR2 are PRHDT and FYEKMQ (reference sequence). The CDR3 reads CASSLAGLSYEQYF. The DNA for the CDR3 is TGTGCCAGCAGCTTGGCGGGACTCTCCTACGAGCAGTACTTC.

The chain links TRBV7-9 to TRBJ1-2, with TRBD1 matching over 9 bases. Germline lookup yields CDR1 SEHNR and CDR2 FQNEAQ (reference sequence). The CDR3 is made up of 16 amino acids. Trimming at V came to 5 bases and at J to 2 bases, leaving 9 bases not matched to a gene. CDR3 loop: CASSPPSGTGNYGYTF. DNA of the CDR3: TGTGCCAGCAGCCCACCGTCCGGGACAGGGAACTATGGCTACACCTTC.

The chain employs TRBV18 and TRBJ2-1, with D perhaps TRBD1 (6 bases). With 4 bases removed from V and 6 bases from J, the gap between germline ends came to 10 bases. Germline loops: CDR1 KGHSH, CDR2 LQKENI. The CDR3 is 13 amino acids. This chain's CDR3 is CASSLPQGNEQFF. For the CDR3, the DNA is TGTGCCAGCTCACTACCACAGGGCAATGAGCAGTTCTTC.

For the CDR3, the DNA is TGTGCCAGTAGCCTTACAGGGGGCGGGGCCGGTCAGCCCCAGCATTTT. Amino acid sequence: CASSLTGGGAGQPQHF. The rearrangement links TRBV19 to TRBJ1-5, with 9 bases identical to TRBD1. Germline CDR1 and CDR2: LNHDA and SQIVND (reference sequence). The CDR3 consists of 16 residues. With V trimmed by 6 bases and J by 6 bases, 12 bases remained unmatched.

J is TRBJ2-3 and V is TRBV5-1; D gene uncertain. CDR1 and CDR2 from the germline V gene are SGHRS and YFSETQ. The CDR3 consists of 17 residues. Deletions cut 4 bases from V and 0 bases from J, with 18 bases between. The CDR3 spells CASSTQPQVSSTDTQYF. For the CDR3, the DNA is TGCGCCAGCAGCACGCAGCCTCAGGTTTCTAGCACAGATACGCAGTATTTT.

Concerning this clone itself: One end of the junction is discordant with germline, which a read error may explain. The chain links TRBV12-3 or TRBV12-4 to TRBJ1-2; perhaps TRBD1 as D (5 bases). The CDR3 spans 13 residues. The CDR3 is CASSPPTENRGAF. For the CDR3, the DNA is TGTGCCAGCAGCCCGCCGACAGAGAACCGTGGTGCCTTC.

The chain has TRBV19 and TRBJ2-3; 8 bases are shared with TRBD1. V shed 1 base, J shed 3 bases, and the junction held 6 bases outside the gene matches. This CDR3 is 16 amino acids long. In germline, CDR1 is LNHDA, CDR2 SQIVND (reference sequence). Here the CDR3 reads CASSIGTGWKTDTQYF. CDR3 nucleotides: TGTGCCAGTAGTATAGGGACAGGGTGGAAGACAGATACGCAGTATTTT.

The chain links TRBV9 to TRBJ1-4; D is undetermined. The CDR3 covers 14 residues. Trimming took off 3 bases at V and 7 bases at J, with 13 bases between the two ends. The germline gives CDR1 SGDLS, CDR2 YYNGEE. The DNA of the CDR3 is TGTGCCAGCAGCGCCCTTGAGGGAAGTGAAAAACTGTTTTTT. It specifies CASSALEGSEKLFF.

The chain carries TRBV5-1 and TRBJ2-1, with 12 bases that match TRBD2. The CDR3 runs to 17 residues. The trim removed 2 bases at V and 2 bases at J, leaving 5 bases unmatched. Germline V gene sequence: CDR1 SGHRS, CDR2 YFSETQ. The CDR3 DNA reads as TGCGCCAGCAGCTTCGCTAGCGGGAGGGCCGCCTACAATGAGCAGTTCTTC. It encodes CASSFASGRAAYNEQFF.

This chain connects TRBV5-6 to TRBJ2-7; 8 bases align to TRBD1. The CDR3 contains 15 residues. After removal of 1 base from V and 2 bases from J, the junction contained 5 bases not matched to a gene. Germline V CDR1 and CDR2: SGHDT, YYEEEE. The CDR3 sequence: CASSLSGQVTYEQYF. For the CDR3, the DNA is TGTGCCAGCAGCTTGTCGGGACAGGTGACCTACGAGCAGTACTTC. The variable domain in full, completed from reference TRBV5-6 and TRBJ2-7, reads DAGVTQSPTHLIKTRGQQVTLRCSPKSGHDTVSWYQQALGQGPQFIFQYYEEEERQRGNFPDRFSGHQFPNYSSELNVNALLLGDSALYLCASSLSGQVTYEQYFGPGTRLTVT.

The V and J genes are TRBV9 and TRBJ1-6, with a possible D match to TRBD1 (5 bases). The CDR3 contains 17 residues. Per germline, CDR1 SGDLS and CDR2 YYNGEE. Trimming removed 0 bases at V and 0 bases at J, with 10 bases between. The CDR3 nucleotides read TGTGCCAGCAGCGTAGACAGACAGAGCTCCTATAATTCACCCCTCCACTTT. Its translation is CASSVDRQSSYNSPLHF.